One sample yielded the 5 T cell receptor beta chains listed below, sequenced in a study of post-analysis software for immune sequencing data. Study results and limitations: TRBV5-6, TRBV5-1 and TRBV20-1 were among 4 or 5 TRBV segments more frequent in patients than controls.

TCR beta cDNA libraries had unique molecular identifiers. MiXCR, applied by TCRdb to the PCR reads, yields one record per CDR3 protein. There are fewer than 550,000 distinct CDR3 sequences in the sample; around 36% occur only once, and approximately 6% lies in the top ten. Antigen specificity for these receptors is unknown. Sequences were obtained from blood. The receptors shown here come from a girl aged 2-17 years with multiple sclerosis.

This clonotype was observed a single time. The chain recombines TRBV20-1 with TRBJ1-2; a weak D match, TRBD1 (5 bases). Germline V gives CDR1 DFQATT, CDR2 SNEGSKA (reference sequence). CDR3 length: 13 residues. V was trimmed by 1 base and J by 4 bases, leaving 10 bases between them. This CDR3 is CSARVTGGYGYTF. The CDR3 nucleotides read TGCAGTGCTAGAGTGACGGGGGGCTATGGCTACACCTTC.

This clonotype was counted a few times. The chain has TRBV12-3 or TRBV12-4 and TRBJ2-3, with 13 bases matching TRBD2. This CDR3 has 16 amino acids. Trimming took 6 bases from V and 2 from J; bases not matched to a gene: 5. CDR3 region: CASRGLAGVITDTQYF. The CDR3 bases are TGTGCCAGCAGAGGACTAGCGGGGGTCATCACAGATACGCAGTATTTT.

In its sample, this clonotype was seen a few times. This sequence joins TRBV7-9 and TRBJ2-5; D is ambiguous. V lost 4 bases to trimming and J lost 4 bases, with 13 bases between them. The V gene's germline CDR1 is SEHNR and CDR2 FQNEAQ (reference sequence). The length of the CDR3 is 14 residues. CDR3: CASSSDHWPETQYF. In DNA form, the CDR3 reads TGTGCCAGCAGCTCTGACCATTGGCCAGAGACCCAGTACTTC.

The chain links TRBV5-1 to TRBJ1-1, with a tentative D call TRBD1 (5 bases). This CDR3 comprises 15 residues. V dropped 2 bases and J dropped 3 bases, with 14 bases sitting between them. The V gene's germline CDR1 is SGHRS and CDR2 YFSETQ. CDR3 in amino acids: CASSFTSDTYTEAFF. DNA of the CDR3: TGCGCCAGCAGCTTTACCTCGGACACGTACACTGAAGCTTTCTTT. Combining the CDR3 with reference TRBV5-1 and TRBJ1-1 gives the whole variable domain KAGVTQTPRYLIKTRGQQVTLSCSPISGHRSVSWYQQTPGQGLQFLFEYFSETQRNKGNFPGRFSGRQFSNSRSEMNVSTLELGDSALYLCASSFTSDTYTEAFFGQGTRLTVV.

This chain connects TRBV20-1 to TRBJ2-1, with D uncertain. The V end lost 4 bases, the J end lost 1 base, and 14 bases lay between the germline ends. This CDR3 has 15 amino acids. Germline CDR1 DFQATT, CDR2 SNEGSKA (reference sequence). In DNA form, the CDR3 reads TGCAGTGCTACACAAGACCCTGGGTCCTACAATGAGCAGTTCTTC. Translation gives CSATQDPGSYNEQFF.